Below are 30 T cell receptor beta chains sequenced from a single sample in a study of human T cells and chemical hapten exposure. Time point in this sample: pre-sensitization, week 0. As to treatment: therapeutic diphenylcyclopropenone sensitization with weekly scalp DPC. One entry per CDR3 protein results from TCRdb running MiXCR on the RACE reads. In the table there are about 87,000 distinct CDR3 sequences, roughly a tenth of which are singletons. Sample: whole blood, taken in connection with sensitization to the hapten diphenylcyclopropenone (DPC). The origin of the receptors is a woman between 40 and 55 years old with alopecia areata. Some clones in this sample may be carry-over from other donors' samples.

This clonotype showed up many times. This chain links TRBV6-1 with TRBJ2-3; 8 bases align to TRBD1. Per germline, CDR1 MNHNS and CDR2 SASEGT. This CDR3 contains 16 residues. Trimming cost V 4 bases and J 3 bases; bases outside gene matches: 9. DNA of the CDR3: TGTGCCAGCAGTGGAGACAGGGGAATTATGACAGATACGCAGTATTTT. Amino acids: CASSGDRGIMTDTQYF.

The sample holds a few counts of this clonotype. The V gene is TRBV20-1, the J gene TRBJ1-2, with D tentatively TRBD1 (5 bases). Germline V CDR1 and CDR2: DFQATT, SNEGSKA (reference sequence). Deletions cut 5 bases from V and 4 bases from J, with 11 bases between. This CDR3 is 12 amino acids long. The DNA of the CDR3 is TGCAGTGCTTTGGGACTGTTCTATGGCTACACCTTC. It is translated as CSALGLFYGYTF.

The CDR3, as DNA: TGTGCCATCAGTAAATCCACAGGGAATGGAGGGGATACGCAGTATTTT. Its protein product is CAISKSTGNGGDTQYF. The chain uses TRBV10-3 and TRBJ2-3, with D tentatively TRBD1 or TRBD2 (6 bases each). The germline gives CDR1 ENHRY, CDR2 SYGVKD. Trimming took 5 bases from V and 6 from J, leaving 21 bases between them. The CDR3 has 16 amino acids.

V and J are TRBV4-2 and TRBJ1-1, with D possibly being TRBD1 (5 bases). Per germline, CDR1 LGHNA and CDR2 YNFKEQ. V lost 0 bases to trimming and J lost 3 bases, with 11 bases between them. This CDR3 region has 15 residues. The CDR3 reads CASSQEEGRDTEAFF. Written as DNA, the CDR3 is TGTGCCAGCAGCCAAGAGGAGGGGAGGGACACTGAAGCTTTCTTT.

This clonotype was recorded at least ten times. The limits of the CDR3 on the DNA are not certain, so only TCRdb's listed CDR3 is given. The rearrangement joins TRBV5-1 to TRBJ2-5. The CDR3 is 15 amino acids long, termini counted. The germline gives CDR1 SGHRS, CDR2 YFSETQ. The CDR3: CASSPLSSGQETQYF.

V usage is TRBV7-9 and J usage is TRBJ2-1; the match to TRBD2 covers 8 bases. Looked up from germline, CDR1 is SEHNR and CDR2 is FQNEAQ (reference sequence). CDR3 length: 14 amino acids. Trimming removed 5 bases from V and 8 bases from J; junction bases left unmatched: 8. CDR3 in DNA: TGTGCCAGCAGCCTGAGCGGGGGAGGCGATGAGCAGTTCTTC. Protein product: CASSLSGGGDEQFF.

This clonotype is judged medium-sized. The chain combines TRBV4-2 with TRBJ2-3; D call uncertain. CDR3 size: 15 residues. Germline CDR1 LGHNA, CDR2 YNFKEQ. The V and J ends lost 1 base and 5 bases respectively, with 13 bases between them. The CDR3 DNA is TGTGCCAGCAGCCAAGCCCCGTGGTATCGAGATACGCAGTATTTT. Translated, it gives CASSQAPWYRDTQYF.

The chain joins TRBV12-3 or TRBV12-4 to TRBJ1-1; maybe TRBD1 (6 bases). Trimming took 6 bases from V and 5 from J, leaving 13 bases between them. This CDR3 contains 13 residues. CDR3: CASRDTGQTEAFF. The CDR3, as DNA: TGTGCCAGCAGAGACACAGGGCAGACTGAAGCTTTCTTT.

V gene TRBV4-1 combines with J gene TRBJ2-7; unclear D gene. CDR3 length equals 14 residues. Germline values: CDR1 MGHRA, CDR2 YSYEKL. Between the trimmed V and J ends, which lost 0 bases and 4 bases, there was a span of 10 bases. CDR3 sequence (DNA): TGCGCCAGCAGCCAAGATTCCCCATCGTACGAGCAGTACTTC. Translation: CASSQDSPSYEQYF.

This clonotype was observed at least ten times. The chain recombines TRBV29-1 with TRBJ1-2; 8 nucleotides align to TRBD1. Germline-derived CDR1 and CDR2 are SQVTM and ANQGSEA. The CDR3 consists of 16 residues. V lost 7 bases and J lost 4; bases outside the gene matches: 17. CDR3 sequence reads: CSASGTAEQGAYGYTF. The CDR3 region has the DNA TGCAGCGCATCCGGGACAGCTGAGCAGGGGGCCTATGGCTACACCTTC.

The V gene is TRBV2, the J gene TRBJ1-3; D gene uncertain. The ends were cut back, 4 bases at V and 0 bases at J, with 7 bases in the middle. Germline loops: CDR1 SNHLY, CDR2 FYNNEI. The CDR3 has 14 amino acids. CDR3 sequence reads: CASSVHLSGNTIYF. The CDR3 DNA reads as TGTGCCAGCAGTGTTCACCTCTCTGGAAACACCATATATTTT.

At least ten counts were recorded for this clonotype. The chain links TRBV12-3 or TRBV12-4 to TRBJ1-1; no definite D call. Trimming removed 5 bases at V and 12 bases at J, with 19 bases between. This CDR3 has 13 amino acids. The CDR3 loop is CASSLPPYPKTFF. The CDR3, as DNA: TGTGCCAGCAGTCTTCCGCCCTACCCTAAGACTTTCTTT.

This clonotype appeared many times. This chain joins TRBV28 and TRBJ2-1; 8 bases align to TRBD1. Germline CDR1 is MDHEN and CDR2 is SYDVKM. V lost 6 bases and J lost 3; bases outside the gene matches: 7. CDR3 length equals 15 residues. The CDR3 reads CASRSTGTGYNEQFF. The CDR3 DNA reads as TGTGCCAGCAGATCCACCGGGACAGGCTACAATGAGCAGTTCTTC.

The chain couples TRBV24-1 to TRBJ2-1, with 7 positions matching TRBD2. CDR1 and CDR2 from the germline V gene are KGHDR and SFDVKD. There are 13 residues in the CDR3. V was pared by 6 bases and J by 6 bases, with 4 bases of the junction left unmatched. The CDR3 coding sequence is TGTGCCACCAGTTATCCGGGGGGCAATGAGCAGTTCTTC. This gives the protein CATSYPGGNEQFF.

This clonotype came up once. One base away lies a much larger clone, so this may be a sequencing read error. The CDR3 sequence: CASNSPSSYADTQYF. As DNA, the CDR3 is TGTGCCAGCAATTCACCGTCCTCCTATGCAGATACGCAGTATTTT. This sequence joins TRBV6-5 and TRBJ2-3; D is undetermined. CDR1 and CDR2 from the germline V gene are MNHEY and SVGAGI. The V gene lost 7 bases and the J gene lost 4 bases, with 18 bases spanning the gap. The CDR3 is 15 amino acids.

The chain carries TRBV4-3 and TRBJ1-1; D is undetermined. This CDR3 spans 14 amino acids. Germline V gene data show CDR1 as LGHNA and CDR2 as YSLEER. V lost 0 bases and J 6 bases, leaving 11 bases between the germline ends. The CDR3 DNA follows: TGCGCCAGCAGCCAAGAAGGCATATATGCTGAAGCTTTCTTT. It specifies CASSQEGIYAEAFF.

This clonotype was counted at least ten times. The rearrangement joins TRBV28 to TRBJ2-7; 7 bases agree with TRBD2. The length of the CDR3 is 15 residues. Germline lookup yields CDR1 MDHEN and CDR2 SYDVKM. Germline trimming cut 6 bases from V and 1 base from J; bases unmatched to any gene: 9. In DNA form, the CDR3 reads TGTGCCAGCAGCCCGGGCGGGCGGGGGTCCTACGAGCAGTACTTC. This encodes CASSPGGRGSYEQYF.

This clonotype was seen many times. The CDR3 DNA reads TGCAGCGTTGGAAAGGGCCAACCAAAAGATACGCAGTATTTT. As protein: CSVGKGQPKDTQYF. The V gene is TRBV29-1, the J gene TRBJ2-3, with D uncertain. Trimming removed 4 bases at V and 5 bases at J, with 16 bases between. The CDR3 covers 14 residues. CDR1 and CDR2 (germline): SQVTM, ANQGSEA.

This clonotype appeared a few times. The chain couples TRBV6-6 to TRBJ1-6; D might be TRBD1 (6 bases). The V end was cut by 5 bases, the J end by 6 bases, with 11 bases between. Germline lookup yields CDR1 MNHNY and CDR2 SVGAGI (reference sequence). This CDR3 contains 14 residues. As DNA, the CDR3 is TGTGCCAGCAGTGTAAGCAGGGGTAATTCACCCCTCCACTTT. This sequence encodes CASSVSRGNSPLHF.

The V and J genes are TRBV5-6 and TRBJ1-2; no firm D call. The germline gives CDR1 SGHDT, CDR2 YYEEEE. V lost 0 bases to trimming and J lost 4 bases, with 4 bases between them. The CDR3 is 12 residues long. CDR3 bases: TGTGCCAGCAGCTTGGGTCCCTATGGCTACACCTTC. It translates to CASSLGPYGYTF. Combining the CDR3 with reference TRBV5-6 and TRBJ1-2 gives the whole variable domain DAGVTQSPTHLIKTRGQQVTLRCSPKSGHDTVSWYQQALGQGPQFIFQYYEEEERQRGNFPDRFSGHQFPNYSSELNVNALLLGDSALYLCASSLGPYGYTFGSGTRLTVV.

This chain connects TRBV20-1 to TRBJ1-2; D may be TRBD1 (5 bases). Germline V gene sequence: CDR1 DFQATT, CDR2 SNEGSKA (reference sequence). The length of the CDR3 is 12 residues. Trimming cost V 3 bases and J 3 bases, with 8 bases left between them. CDR3 DNA: TGCAGTGCTAGGGGGGATTACTATGGCTACACCTTC. It codes for CSARGDYYGYTF.

This clonotype was seen repeatedly, ten times or more. The rearrangement joins TRBV19 to TRBJ2-2; D gene ambiguous. Looked up from germline, CDR1 is LNHDA and CDR2 is SQIVND (reference sequence). V shed 5 bases and J shed 0 bases, with 7 bases lying between them. CDR3 length: 14 residues. The CDR3 region is CASSVDANTGELFF. In nucleotides, the CDR3 is TGTGCCAGTAGTGTGGACGCGAACACCGGGGAGCTGTTTTTT.

This clonotype appeared many times. As DNA, the CDR3 is TGTGCCAGCAGCTTGCTCGCGGGGGGGCAGTACAATGAGCAGTTCTTC. Encoded protein: CASSLLAGGQYNEQFF. The chain links TRBV7-9 to TRBJ2-1; TRBD2 aligns across 9 bases. CDR3 length: 16 residues. Germline lookup yields CDR1 SEHNR and CDR2 FQNEAQ (reference sequence). V lost 3 bases and J lost 4; bases outside the gene matches: 7.

This clonotype was recorded many times. The V gene is TRBV6-2 or TRBV6-3, the J gene TRBJ2-5; a possible D gene is TRBD1 (6 bases). The germline gives CDR1 MNHEY, CDR2 SVGEGT. The CDR3 consists of 14 residues. V was pared by 6 bases and J by 2 bases, with 13 bases between. The CDR3 DNA reads TGTGCCAGCAGCCGACAGGATCCTCAAGAGACCCAGTACTTC. Amino acids: CASSRQDPQETQYF.

Comments on this clonotype: An end of the junction differs from the germline gene, which may be a read error. This chain uses TRBV23-1 with TRBJ2-7, with no clear D. TRBV23-1 qualifies as an ORF whose function is uncertain. This CDR3 contains 16 residues. The CDR3 reads CASTKIQETDSPFPSF. In nucleotides, the CDR3 is TGCGCCAGCACCAAGATTCAAGAAACAGACTCCCCTTTTCCCTCCTTC.

Details on this clonotype: Just one base apart from a much larger clone, this may be a read error. The chain joins TRBV29-1 to TRBJ2-3; the D gene is possibly TRBD1 (5 bases). The V end was cut by 0 bases, the J end by 0 bases, with 19 bases between. Per germline, CDR1 SQVTM and CDR2 ANQGSEA. The CDR3 totals 18 residues. This CDR3 is CSVEDGAHNLTSTDTQYF. The CDR3 nucleotides are TGCAGCGTTGAAGATGGGGCACACAATCTAACTAGCACAGATACGCAGTATTTT.

In this sample, this clonotype turned up a few times. This chain joins TRBV13 and TRBJ2-7; D may be TRBD1 (7 bases). Germline V gene sequence: CDR1 PRHDT, CDR2 FYEKMQ (reference sequence). The length of the CDR3 is 16 residues. Trimming pared 0 bases from V and 3 bases from J, leaving 15 bases between. This chain's CDR3 is CASSLGQGGSGYEQYF. CDR3 nucleotides: TGTGCCAGCAGCTTAGGCCAGGGGGGTTCGGGCTACGAGCAGTACTTC. The variable domain in full, with the rest retrieved from reference TRBV13 and TRBJ2-7, is AAGVIQSPRHLIKEKRETATLKCYPIPRHDTVYWYQQGPGQDPQFLISFYEKMQSDKGSIPDRFSAQQFSDYHSELNMSSLELGDSALYFCASSLGQGGSGYEQYFGPGTRLTVT.

This clonotype was counted many times. V is TRBV7-9 and J is TRBJ2-3, with TRBD1 as a possible D gene (5 bases). The germline V and J ends were trimmed by 4 bases and 4 bases, with 15 bases remaining between them. The CDR3 covers 15 residues. Germline assignment: CDR1 SEHNR and CDR2 FQNEAQ (reference sequence). The CDR3 protein is CASSSLGHAADTQYF. CDR3 bases: TGTGCCAGCAGCTCCCTGGGGCACGCCGCAGATACGCAGTATTTT.

In its sample, this clonotype was seen many times. The chain uses TRBV12-3 or TRBV12-4 and TRBJ2-7, with 8 bases aligning to TRBD2. Trimming at V came to 0 bases and at J to 3 bases, leaving 7 bases not matched to a gene. This CDR3 has 16 amino acids. The DNA of the CDR3 is TGTGCCAGCAGTTTAGCCGGGGGGGGCAGCCGCTACGAGCAGTACTTC. This encodes CASSLAGGGSRYEQYF.

The chain links TRBV12-3 or TRBV12-4 to TRBJ1-2, with TRBD1 identical over 7 bases. Trimming cost V 5 bases and J 4 bases; bases outside gene matches: 13. The CDR3 consists of 16 residues. CDR3 loop: CASSRATGNVAYGYTF. CDR3 sequence (DNA): TGTGCCAGCAGTCGCGCGACAGGGAACGTCGCCTATGGCTACACCTTC.